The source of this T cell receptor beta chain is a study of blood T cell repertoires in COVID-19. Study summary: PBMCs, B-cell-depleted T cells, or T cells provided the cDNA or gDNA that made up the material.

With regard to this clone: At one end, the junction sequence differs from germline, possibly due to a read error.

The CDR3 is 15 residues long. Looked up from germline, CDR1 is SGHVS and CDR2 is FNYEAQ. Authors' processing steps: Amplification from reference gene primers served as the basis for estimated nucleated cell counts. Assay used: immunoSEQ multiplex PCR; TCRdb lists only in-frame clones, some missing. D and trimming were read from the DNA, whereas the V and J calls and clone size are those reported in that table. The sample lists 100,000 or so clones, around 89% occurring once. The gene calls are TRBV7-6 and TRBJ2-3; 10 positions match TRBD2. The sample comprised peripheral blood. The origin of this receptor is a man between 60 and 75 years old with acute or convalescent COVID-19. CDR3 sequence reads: CASSLAGERTDTQYF. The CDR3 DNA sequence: TGTGCCAGCAGCCTAGCGGGAGAACGGACAGATACGCAGTATTTT.